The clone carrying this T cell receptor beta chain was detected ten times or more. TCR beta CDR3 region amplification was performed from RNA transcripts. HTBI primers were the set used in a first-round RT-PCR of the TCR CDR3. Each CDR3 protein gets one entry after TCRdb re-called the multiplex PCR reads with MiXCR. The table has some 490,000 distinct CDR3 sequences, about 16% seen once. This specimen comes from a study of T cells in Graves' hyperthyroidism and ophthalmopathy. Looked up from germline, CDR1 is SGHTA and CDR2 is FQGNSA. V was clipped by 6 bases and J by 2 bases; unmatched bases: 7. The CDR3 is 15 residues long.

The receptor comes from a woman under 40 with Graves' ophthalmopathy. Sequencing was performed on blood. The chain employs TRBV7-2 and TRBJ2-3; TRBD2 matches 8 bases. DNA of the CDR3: TGTGCCAGCAGGAAAGCGGGAGCTTCCACAGATACGCAGTATTTT. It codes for CASRKAGASTDTQYF. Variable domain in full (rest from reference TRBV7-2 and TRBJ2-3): GAGVSQSPSNKVTEKGKDVELRCDPISGHTALYWYRQSLGQGLEFLIYFQGNSAPDKSGLPSDRFSAERTGGSVSTLTIQRTQQEDSAVYLCASRKAGASTDTQYFGPGTRLTVL.